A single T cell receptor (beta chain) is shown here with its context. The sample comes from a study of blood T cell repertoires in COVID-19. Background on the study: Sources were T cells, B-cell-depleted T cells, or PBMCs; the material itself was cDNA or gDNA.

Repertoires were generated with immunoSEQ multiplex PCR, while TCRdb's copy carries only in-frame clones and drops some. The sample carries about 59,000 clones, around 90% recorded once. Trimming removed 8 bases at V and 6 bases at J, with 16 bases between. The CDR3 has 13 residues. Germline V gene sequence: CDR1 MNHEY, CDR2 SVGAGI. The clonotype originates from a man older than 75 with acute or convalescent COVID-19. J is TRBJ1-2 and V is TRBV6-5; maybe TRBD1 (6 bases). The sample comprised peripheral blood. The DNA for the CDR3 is TGTGCCAGCTCAGGTCGAGGGGGAGATGGCTACACCTTC. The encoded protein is CASSGRGGDGYTF.